These 21 T cell receptor beta chains were all obtained from the same sample, sequenced in a study of sequential checkpoint blockade in melanoma. Treatment reported: randomized to nivolumab then ipilimumab (arm A) or the reverse (arm B). TCRdb keeps only in-frame clones here, not all; method: immunoSEQ multiplex PCR. The table shows some 2,400 clones, with 20% to 25% occurring only once. This specimen consisted of tumor tissue (inferred from file names), obtained from a patient given nivolumab and ipilimumab in sequence. Every receptor here comes from a human donor with melanoma.

This clone turned up a few times. V gene TRBV6-8 combines with J gene TRBJ2-7; D might be TRBD1 (6 bases). The CDR3 has 17 amino acids. With 0 bases removed from V and 3 bases from J, the gap between germline ends came to 18 bases. Looked up from germline, CDR1 is MNHGY and CDR2 is SAAAGT. The CDR3 loop is CASSYSGVTGRGYEQYF. As DNA, the CDR3 is TGTGCCAGCAGTTACTCCGGGGTTACAGGCAGGGGCTACGAGCAGTACTTC.

The gene calls are TRBV6-8 and TRBJ2-1, with a possible D match to TRBD2 (6 bases). Germline V lookup: CDR1 MNHGY, CDR2 SAAAGT. Trimming took off 10 bases at V and 2 bases at J, with 24 bases between the two ends. This CDR3 has 17 residues. The CDR3: CATDGLGRGAAYNEQFF. CDR3 bases: TGTGCCACCGATGGATTGGGGCGGGGTGCTGCCTACAATGAGCAGTTCTTC.

J is TRBJ2-1 and V is TRBV6-8; TRBD1 matches at 8 bases. The germline V gene encodes CDR1 MNHGY and CDR2 SAAAGT. The CDR3 length is 15 residues. Trimming took 5 bases from V and 8 from J; bases not matched to a gene: 11. CDR3 amino acids: CASSPGQGGVDEQFF. In DNA form, the CDR3 reads TGTGCCAGCAGTCCCGGACAGGGAGGTGTTGATGAGCAGTTCTTC.

The chain carries TRBV18 and TRBJ2-7; D is perhaps TRBD1 (5 bases). Germline CDR1 reads KGHSH; CDR2 reads LQKENI. V lost 3 bases to trimming and J lost 6 bases, with 15 bases between them. The CDR3 length is 14 residues. The CDR3 protein is CASSPWAQGSEQYF. CDR3 in DNA: TGTGCCAGCTCACCCTGGGCCCAGGGTTCCGAGCAGTACTTC.

This clone ranks as medium-sized. The chain is built from TRBV11-3 and TRBJ2-3; a possible D gene is TRBD1 (5 bases). V lost 3 bases and J 3 bases, leaving 13 bases between the germline ends. The germline gives CDR1 SGHNT, CDR2 YENEEA. The CDR3 runs 15 residues. As DNA, the CDR3 is TGTGCCAGCAGCTTGGACACGCGGAGAACAGATACGCAGTATTTT. Translated, it gives CASSLDTRRTDTQYF.

The chain couples TRBV6-8 to TRBJ2-3; D perhaps matches TRBD1 (6 bases). This CDR3 has 15 residues. With 6 bases removed from V and 2 bases from J, the gap between germline ends came to 15 bases. Germline CDR1 reads MNHGY; CDR2 reads SAAAGT. The CDR3 DNA is TGTGCCAGCAGCGGACGGAACAGGGCCACAGATACGCAGTATTTT. Its protein is CASSGRNRATDTQYF.

The genes are TRBV15 and TRBJ2-6; unclear D gene. The V end lost 0 bases, the J end lost 1 base, and 7 bases lay between the germline ends. Germline-derived CDR1 and CDR2 are LNHNV and YYDKDF (reference sequence). The CDR3 consists of 16 residues. The CDR3 protein is CATSRDKGSGANVLTF. The CDR3 region has the DNA TGTGCCACCAGCAGAGATAAGGGATCTGGGGCCAACGTCCTGACTTTC.

By its share, this clone is medium-sized (0.01 to 0.1%). For the CDR3, the DNA is TGTGCCAGCAGCTTAGGCGGGGAAGGAGGCTATGGCTACACCTTC. It codes for CASSLGGEGGYGYTF. The chain recombines TRBV11-3 with TRBJ1-2; no firm D call. V was pared by 1 base and J by 4 bases, with 13 bases between. The CDR3 length is 15 residues. Germline V CDR1 and CDR2: SGHNT, YENEEA.

V and J are TRBV28 and TRBJ2-5; D might be TRBD1 (6 bases). This CDR3 is built from 15 residues. V lost 1 base, J lost 5 bases, and 14 bases lay in between. Per germline, CDR1 MDHEN and CDR2 SYDVKM. This CDR3 is CASSLYRALRETQYF. In DNA form, the CDR3 reads TGTGCCAGCAGTTTATACAGGGCCTTAAGGGAGACCCAGTACTTC.

This chain links TRBV10-1 with TRBJ2-7; no firm D call. Trimming cost V 2 bases and J 8 bases, with 7 bases left between them. Germline-derived CDR1 and CDR2 are WNHNN and SYGVQD (reference sequence). This CDR3 has 11 amino acids. This chain's CDR3 is CASSEGSQQYF. CDR3 in DNA: TGCGCCAGCAGTGAGGGGTCTCAGCAGTACTTC.

The CDR3 DNA reads TGTGCCAGCAGTTCCGCGGGGACTAGCGGGAGCAAACAATACGAGCAGTACTTC. This gives the protein CASSSAGTSGSKQYEQYF. The rearrangement joins TRBV28 to TRBJ2-7; 14 bases are shared with TRBD2. After removal of 4 bases from V and 4 bases from J, the junction contained 12 bases not matched to a gene. This CDR3 contains 18 residues. The germline gives CDR1 MDHEN, CDR2 SYDVKM.

This clone was seen only a few times. The V gene is TRBV19, the J gene TRBJ2-2; 9 bases line up with TRBD2. The CDR3 is made up of 18 amino acids. The junction had 11 bases not matched to a gene; V was cut back by 0 bases and J by 6 bases. Germline CDR1 and CDR2: LNHDA and SQIVND (reference sequence). This CDR3 is CASSIDPFSGRRSGELFF. The CDR3, as DNA: TGTGCCAGTAGTATAGATCCTTTTAGCGGGAGAAGATCCGGGGAGCTGTTTTTT.

This clone showed up just a few times. The V gene is TRBV28, the J gene TRBJ1-1; TRBD1 is a possible D gene (6 bases). Germline CDR1 is MDHEN and CDR2 is SYDVKM. The CDR3 sequence is 16 residues long. The V end lost 7 bases, the J end lost 0 bases, and 18 bases lay between the germline ends. This chain's CDR3 is CASTIPRGNMNTEAFF. CDR3 DNA sequence: TGTGCCAGCACCATACCCAGGGGCAACATGAACACTGAAGCTTTCTTT.

V usage is TRBV18 and J usage is TRBJ2-7; either TRBD1 or TRBD2 may supply D (5 bases each). Germline V CDR1 and CDR2: KGHSH, LQKENI. CDR3 size: 15 residues. Deletions cut 3 bases from V and 2 bases from J, with 14 bases between. CDR3 coding DNA: TGTGCCAGCTCACCGTCCGGGACGGGACCCTACGAGCAGTACTTC. It is translated as CASSPSGTGPYEQYF.

J is TRBJ1-1 and V is TRBV29-1, with D tentatively TRBD1 (6 bases). Germline CDR1 reads SQVTM; CDR2 reads ANQGSEA. The V and J ends lost 4 bases and 5 bases respectively, with 14 bases between them. The length of the CDR3 is 13 residues. As DNA, the CDR3 is TGCAGCGTTGGGGGCAGGGGCTTGACTGAAGCTTTCTTT. It specifies CSVGGRGLTEAFF.

This clone was counted between two and nine times. The genes are TRBV14 and TRBJ1-5, with a possible D match to TRBD1 (5 bases). Germline lookup yields CDR1 SGHDN and CDR2 FVKESK. Trimming removed 3 bases from V and 7 bases from J, with 13 bases in between. The CDR3 sequence is 14 residues long. The CDR3 here is CASSQTGTGQPQHF. CDR3 sequence (DNA): TGTGCCAGCAGCCAGACGGGGACGGGACAGCCCCAGCATTTT.

The chain recombines TRBV6-8 with TRBJ2-3; D is possibly TRBD2 (5 bases). Trimming left V 4 bases short and J 6 bases short, with 8 bases between. Germline CDR1 and CDR2: MNHGY and SAAAGT. This CDR3 is 12 amino acids long. CDR3 nucleotide sequence: TGTGCCAGCAGTTCTCAGCGGGATACGCAGTATTTT. Translation gives CASSSQRDTQYF.

The gene calls are TRBV19 and TRBJ2-4, with 7 bases matching TRBD1. The V and J ends lost 5 bases and 6 bases, in that order; junction bases with no gene match: 7. Germline CDR1 is LNHDA and CDR2 is SQIVND (reference sequence). The CDR3 extends over 14 amino acids. The CDR3 DNA follows: TGTGCCAGTAGTTTGACAGGGAAGGCAAACATTCAGTACTTC. Translating it yields CASSLTGKANIQYF.

The chain uses TRBV5-1 and TRBJ1-1; D may be TRBD1 (5 bases). CDR1 is SGHRS, CDR2 YFSETQ, per germline. The CDR3 loop spans 14 amino acids. V was trimmed by 2 bases and J by 1 base, leaving 9 bases between them. The CDR3 DNA reads as TGCGCCAGCAGCTTTATGACAGCGAACACTGAAGCTTTCTTT. It codes for CASSFMTANTEAFF.

The chain is built from TRBV5-1 and TRBJ1-1; D gene ambiguous. The CDR3 loop spans 15 amino acids. V lost 0 bases, J lost 4 bases, and 13 bases lay in between. Germline V CDR1 and CDR2: SGHRS, YFSETQ. This chain's CDR3 is CASSLEAVTGTEAFF. CDR3 sequence (DNA): TGCGCCAGCAGCTTGGAAGCCGTTACGGGCACTGAAGCTTTCTTT.

V and J are TRBV5-1 and TRBJ2-7, with TRBD2 as a possible D gene (6 bases). V was trimmed by 6 bases and J by 0 bases, leaving 16 bases between them. This CDR3 has 15 amino acids. Germline loops: CDR1 SGHRS, CDR2 YFSETQ. The CDR3 sequence is CASTPRDFSSYEQYF. As DNA, the CDR3 is TGCGCCAGCACCCCCCGGGACTTTTCCTCCTACGAGCAGTACTTC.